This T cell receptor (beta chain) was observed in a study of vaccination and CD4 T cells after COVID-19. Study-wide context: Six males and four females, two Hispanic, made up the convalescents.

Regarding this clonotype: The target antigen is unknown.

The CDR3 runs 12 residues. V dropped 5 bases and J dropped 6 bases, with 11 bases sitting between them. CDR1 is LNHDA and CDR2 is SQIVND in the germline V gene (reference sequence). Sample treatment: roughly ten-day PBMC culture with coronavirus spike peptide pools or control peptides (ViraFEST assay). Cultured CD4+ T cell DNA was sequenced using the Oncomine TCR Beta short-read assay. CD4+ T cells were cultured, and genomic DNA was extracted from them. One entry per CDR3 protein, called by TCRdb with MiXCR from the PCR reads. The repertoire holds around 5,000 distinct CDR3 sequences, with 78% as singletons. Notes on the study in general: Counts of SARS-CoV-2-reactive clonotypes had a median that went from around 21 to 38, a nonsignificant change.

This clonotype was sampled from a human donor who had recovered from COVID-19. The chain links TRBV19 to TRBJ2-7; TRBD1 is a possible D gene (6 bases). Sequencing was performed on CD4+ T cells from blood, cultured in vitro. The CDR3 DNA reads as TGTGCCAGTAGTCTACAGGGAGCCGAGCAGTACTTC. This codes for CASSLQGAEQYF.